The 28 T cell receptor beta chains below come from one sample, sequenced in a study of blood T cell repertoires in COVID-19 (dated by TCRdb to about 2020). To prepare the library, the immunoSEQ multiplex PCR assay was applied. Here the immuneACCESS table is served through TCRdb, limited to in-frame sequences with V and J called. Missing clones are a known gap in these copies; in checked studies unresolved V genes cover under half, and the rest lacks a known reason. For this sample there are roughly 380,000 clones; approximately 80% appear just once. Over 0.95% of the sample is in the top ten clones. Material: peripheral blood. The receptor set was obtained from a human donor with acute or convalescent COVID-19. The donor label of this sample is uncertain.

The gene calls are TRBV5-1 and TRBJ2-5, with D tentatively TRBD1 (6 bases). V lost 4 bases and J lost 4, with 17 bases in between. The germline CDR1 and CDR2 sequences are SGHRS and YFSETQ. This CDR3 spans 15 amino acids. For the CDR3, the DNA is TGCGCCAGCAGCCCGACAGGTCTAGTCCGAGAGACCCAGTACTTC. Translated: CASSPTGLVRETQYF. Complete variable domain (other parts from reference TRBV5-1 and TRBJ2-5): KAGVTQTPRYLIKTRGQQVTLSCSPISGHRSVSWYQQTPGQGLQFLFEYFSETQRNKGNFPGRFSGRQFSNSRSEMNVSTLELGDSALYLCASSPTGLVRETQYFGPGTRLLVL.

The V and J genes are TRBV18 and TRBJ1-2; possible D gene TRBD1, 5 bases. Deletions cut 3 bases from V and 4 bases from J, with 18 bases between. This CDR3 is 16 amino acids long. Germline-derived CDR1 and CDR2 are KGHSH and LQKENI. CDR3 in amino acids: CASSPVRDSAPYGYTF. CDR3 nucleotides: TGTGCCAGCTCACCCGTCCGGGACTCAGCACCCTATGGCTACACCTTC.

The J gene is TRBJ2-5, the V gene TRBV10-1; D is possibly TRBD1 (6 bases). V was cut by 0 bases and J by 5 bases, with 19 bases left in between. The CDR3 covers 17 residues. In germline, CDR1 is WNHNN, CDR2 SYGVQD (reference sequence). Written as DNA, the CDR3 is TGCGCCAGCAGTGAGTCTTTAGGTCTTGGGGGCGGCGAGACCCAGTACTTC. It translates to CASSESLGLGGGETQYF.

The chain employs TRBV7-9 and TRBJ1-4; TRBD1 aligns across 8 bases. V gave up 5 bases and J gave up 4 bases; unmatched junction bases: 6. Germline CDR1 and CDR2: SEHNR and FQNEAQ (reference sequence). The CDR3 spans 15 residues. DNA for the CDR3: TGTGCCAGCAGCCCCATCGGACAGGGTAATGAAAAACTGTTTTTT. Protein: CASSPIGQGNEKLFF.

This rearrangement joins TRBV30 to TRBJ1-2, with 7 bases that match TRBD1. The CDR3 spans 13 residues. With V trimmed by 8 bases and J by 1 base, 7 bases remained unmatched. CDR1 and CDR2 from the germline V gene are GTSNPN and SVGIG (reference sequence). This CDR3 is CARSQGINYGYTF. CDR3 in DNA: TGTGCCAGATCACAGGGGATTAACTATGGCTACACCTTC. Together with reference TRBV30 and TRBJ1-2, the CDR3 gives the full variable domain: SQTIHQWPATLVQPVGSPLSLECTVEGTSNPNLYWYRQAAGRGLQLLFYSVGIGQISSEVPQNLSASRPQDRQFILSSKKLLLSDSGFYLCARSQGINYGYTFGSGTRLTVV.

The sample holds a few counts of this clone. The rearrangement joins TRBV6-6 to TRBJ2-3; no definite D call. In germline, CDR1 is MNHNY, CDR2 SVGAGI (reference sequence). The CDR3 runs to 14 residues. Trimming left V 5 bases short and J 4 bases short, with 13 bases between. CDR3 bases: TGTGCCAGCAGTCGTCCCACATCACCAGATACGCAGTATTTT. Amino acids: CASSRPTSPDTQYF.

This chain joins TRBV10-2 and TRBJ1-1; D perhaps matches TRBD1 (6 bases). The germline V gene encodes CDR1 WSHSY and CDR2 SAAADI. V was clipped by 0 bases and J by 7 bases, with 21 bases between them. The CDR3 is 17 residues long. The CDR3 is CASSESPGTSLRGEAFF. The CDR3 DNA is TGCGCCAGCAGTGAGTCCCCCGGGACATCCCTTAGAGGTGAAGCTTTCTTT.

The rearrangement links TRBV6-1 to TRBJ1-6; 9 bases are a match to TRBD1. Germline CDR1 reads MNHNS; CDR2 reads SASEGT. This CDR3 comprises 15 residues. The junction had 4 bases not matched to a gene; V was cut back by 3 bases and J by 7 bases. CDR3 in amino acids: CASSEIQGANSPLHF. CDR3 nucleotides: TGTGCCAGCAGTGAGATACAGGGGGCGAATTCACCCCTCCACTTT.

The chain joins TRBV4-1 to TRBJ1-2; weak D call: TRBD1 (6 bases). Trimming removed 4 bases from V and 2 bases from J, with 11 bases in between. The CDR3 is made up of 14 amino acids. Germline V gene data show CDR1 as MGHRA and CDR2 as YSYEKL. The CDR3 region has the DNA TGCGCCAGCAGCCCCCCCGGACAGAACTATGGCTACACCTTC. Translated, it gives CASSPPGQNYGYTF.

V and J are TRBV9 and TRBJ1-6, with TRBD1 as a possible D gene (5 bases). The germline V gene has CDR1 SGDLS and CDR2 YYNGEE. V was cut by 0 bases and J by 7 bases, with 11 bases left in between. The CDR3 runs to 15 residues. This CDR3 reads CASSVAAGWNSPLHF. The CDR3 bases are TGTGCCAGCAGCGTAGCGGCAGGGTGGAATTCACCCCTCCACTTT. Full variable domain (outside the CDR3, taken from reference TRBV9 and TRBJ1-6): DSGVTQTPKHLITATGQRVTLRCSPRSGDLSVYWYQQSLDQGLQFLIQYYNGEERAKGNILERFSAQQFPDLHSELNLSSLELGDSALYFCASSVAAGWNSPLHFGNGTRLTVT.

This chain joins TRBV7-2 and TRBJ2-3; D may be TRBD2 (5 bases). Germline CDR1 SGHTA, CDR2 FQGNSA. The CDR3 consists of 14 residues. V lost 1 base and J lost 7, with 12 bases in between. The CDR3 DNA is TGTGCCAGCAGCTTAGGCTGGGGAGTTAATACGCAGTATTTT. Residues: CASSLGWGVNTQYF.

This clone was recorded many times. This chain connects TRBV25-1 to TRBJ2-4; weak D call: TRBD2 (6 bases). CDR1 and CDR2 (germline): MGHDK, SYGVNS. The CDR3 runs to 14 residues. The V and J ends lost 7 bases and 0 bases respectively, with 10 bases between them. The CDR3 protein is CASKGGVAKNIQYF. For the CDR3, the DNA is TGTGCCAGCAAAGGCGGGGTAGCCAAAAACATTCAGTACTTC. Combining the CDR3 with reference TRBV25-1 and TRBJ2-4 gives the whole variable domain EADIYQTPRYLVIGTGKKITLECSQTMGHDKMYWYQQDPGMELHLIHYSYGVNSTEKGDLSSESTVSRIRTEHFPLTLESARPSHTSQYLCASKGGVAKNIQYFGAGTRLSVL.

V and J are TRBV10-3 and TRBJ2-3; D may be TRBD2 (5 bases). Trimming cost V 6 bases and J 3 bases, with 19 bases left between them. In germline, CDR1 is ENHRY, CDR2 SYGVKD. The CDR3 consists of 16 residues. The CDR3 DNA is TGTGCCATCAGCTCTAGGCGACCGGAGGTTACAGATACGCAGTATTTT. Residues: CAISSRRPEVTDTQYF.

Only one count was recorded for this clone. V and J are TRBV18 and TRBJ2-7; TRBD1 matches 10 bases. V shed 3 bases and J 2 bases; nucleotides not matched to a gene: 4. The germline V gene encodes CDR1 KGHSH and CDR2 LQKENI. The CDR3 consists of 15 residues. The CDR3 DNA follows: TGTGCCAGCTCACCTGGGACAGGGGTTGCCTACGAGCAGTACTTC. It translates to CASSPGTGVAYEQYF.

The V gene is TRBV3-1 (or the pseudogene TRBV3-2), the J gene TRBJ2-1; 9 positions match TRBD2. V lost 0 bases, J lost 4 bases, and 4 bases stayed unmatched. Germline V gives CDR1 LGHDT, CDR2 YNNKEL (reference sequence). This CDR3 region has 16 residues. CDR3 loop: CASSQEYLAGYNEQFF. Here the CDR3 DNA reads TGTGCCAGCAGCCAAGAATACCTAGCGGGGTACAATGAGCAGTTCTTC.

This rearrangement joins TRBV28 to TRBJ1-2; tentative D call: TRBD1 (5 bases). The ends were cut back, 10 bases at V and 7 bases at J, with 25 bases in the middle. Germline V gives CDR1 MDHEN, CDR2 SYDVKM. The CDR3 is 15 residues long. The CDR3: CATASETRGVRGYTF. In nucleotides, the CDR3 is TGTGCCACCGCGTCGGAAACCCGGGGGGTTCGTGGCTACACCTTC.

The chain carries TRBV2 and TRBJ1-6; D is uncertain. Germline V gives CDR1 SNHLY, CDR2 FYNNEI. Between the trimmed V and J ends, which lost 4 bases and 9 bases, there was a span of 13 bases. CDR3 size: 14 residues. CDR3 in amino acids: CASSVEERGSPLHF. The CDR3 nucleotides are TGTGCCAGCAGTGTCGAGGAAAGAGGTTCACCCCTCCACTTT.

The V and J genes are TRBV2 and TRBJ2-6; D uncertain. The CDR3 totals 15 residues. Germline V lookup: CDR1 SNHLY, CDR2 FYNNEI. Trimming removed 9 bases from V and 0 bases from J, with 12 bases in between. In DNA, the CDR3 is TGTGCCAGTAAGACATCCCGCTCTGGGGCCAACGTCCTGACTTTC. Protein: CASKTSRSGANVLTF.

This clone was found once. The rearrangement uses TRBV5-8 and TRBJ1-6; unclear D gene. CDR3 length: 16 residues. The ends were cut back, 6 bases at V and 0 bases at J, with 13 bases in the middle. Per the germline V gene, CDR1 is SGHTS and CDR2 is YDEGEE. The CDR3 reads CASKAVRSSYNSPLHF. The CDR3 DNA reads TGTGCCAGCAAAGCGGTGAGGAGCTCCTATAATTCACCCCTCCACTTT.

The genes are TRBV5-1 and TRBJ1-6; TRBD1 is a possible D gene (6 bases). The CDR3 consists of 14 residues. Germline-derived CDR1 and CDR2 are SGHRS and YFSETQ. Trimming stripped 7 bases from V and 6 bases from J, with 14 bases between. CDR3: CASRTDLFNSPLHF. The CDR3 DNA follows: TGCGCCAGCCGGACAGACCTATTTAATTCACCCCTCCACTTT.

This clone was picked up a small number of times. The chain uses TRBV10-2 and TRBJ1-4; D gene uncertain. V lost 3 bases and J lost 7, with 12 bases in between. This CDR3 spans 14 amino acids. Germline assignment: CDR1 WSHSY and CDR2 SAAADI. The CDR3 is CASSDTGYSEKLFF. The DNA of the CDR3 is TGCGCCAGCAGTGATACGGGATACTCTGAAAAACTGTTTTTT.

The rearrangement links TRBV30 to TRBJ1-3; possibly TRBD1 for D (5 bases). V lost 2 bases to trimming and J lost 11 bases, with 16 bases between them. The CDR3 has 13 amino acids. Germline V gene data show CDR1 as GTSNPN and CDR2 as SVGIG (reference sequence). CDR3 region: CAWSKGNWVAIYF. In nucleotides, the CDR3 is TGTGCCTGGAGTAAGGGGAATTGGGTCGCCATATATTTT.

The rearrangement links TRBV5-1 to TRBJ2-5; no clear D. V lost 2 bases and J lost 1, with 6 bases in between. This CDR3 is 13 amino acids long. CDR1 is SGHRS and CDR2 is YFSETQ in the germline V gene. The CDR3 protein is CASSLYGQETQYF. The CDR3, as DNA: TGCGCCAGCAGCTTATACGGCCAAGAGACCCAGTACTTC.

The sample holds many counts of this clone. The chain joins TRBV6-4 to TRBJ2-2; perhaps TRBD1 as D (5 bases). V lost 5 bases to trimming and J lost 5 bases, with 9 bases between them. Germline V gene lookup returns CDR1 MRHNA and CDR2 SNTAGT. The CDR3 spans 13 residues. The CDR3 region is CASSPGLTGELFF. In nucleotides, the CDR3 is TGTGCCAGCAGTCCAGGGTTAACCGGGGAGCTGTTTTTT.

The chain couples TRBV7-9 to TRBJ2-7; no reliable D call. Germline CDR1 reads SEHNR; CDR2 reads FQNEAQ (reference sequence). Trimming shortened V by 8 bases and J by 1 base, and 6 bases separated the two germline ends. This CDR3 contains 11 residues. DNA for the CDR3: TGTGCCAGCGCCACGTCCTACGAGCAGTACTTC. Translating gives CASATSYEQYF.

The chain recombines TRBV3-1 (or the pseudogene TRBV3-2) with TRBJ2-7, with a possible D match to TRBD2 (6 bases). The CDR3 spans 15 residues. CDR1 is LGHDT and CDR2 is YNNKEL in the germline V gene (reference sequence). The V end lost 1 base, the J end lost 2 bases, and 12 bases lay between the germline ends. In DNA form, the CDR3 reads TGTGCCAGCAGCCAAGCCGGGACTCCACCCTACGAGCAGTACTTC. This translates into CASSQAGTPPYEQYF.

V gene TRBV10-3 combines with J gene TRBJ1-4, with a possible D match to TRBD1 (6 bases). Trimming stripped 8 bases from V and 7 bases from J, with 14 bases between. Looked up from germline, CDR1 is ENHRY and CDR2 is SYGVKD. This CDR3 has 13 residues. The CDR3 loop is CAISNRDGEKLFF. For the CDR3, the DNA is TGTGCCATCTCAAACAGGGACGGTGAAAAACTGTTTTTT.

The V and J genes are TRBV28 and TRBJ1-4, with TRBD1 as a possible D gene (5 bases). This CDR3 has 15 amino acids. Germline loops: CDR1 MDHEN, CDR2 SYDVKM. The V end was cut by 5 bases, the J end by 6 bases, with 16 bases between. CDR3 amino acids: CASSTPGGGYEKLFF. CDR3 nucleotides: TGTGCCAGCAGTACTCCGGGGGGTGGGTATGAAAAACTGTTTTTT.